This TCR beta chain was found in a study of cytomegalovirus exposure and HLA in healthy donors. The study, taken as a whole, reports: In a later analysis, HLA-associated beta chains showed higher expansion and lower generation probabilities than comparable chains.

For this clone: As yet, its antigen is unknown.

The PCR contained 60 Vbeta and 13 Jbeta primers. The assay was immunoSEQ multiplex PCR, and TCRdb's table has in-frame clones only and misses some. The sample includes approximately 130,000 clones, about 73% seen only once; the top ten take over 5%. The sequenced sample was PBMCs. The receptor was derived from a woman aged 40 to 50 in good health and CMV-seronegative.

The CDR3 region is CAISGGTGDVFYGYTF. In DNA form, the CDR3 reads TGTGCCATCAGTGGAGGTACAGGGGATGTTTTCTATGGCTACACCTTC. The genes are TRBV10-3 and TRBJ1-2, with 7 bases matching TRBD1. CDR3 length equals 16 residues. V trimming: 4 bases; J trimming: 4 bases; junction bases outside the gene matches: 12. Germline CDR1 is ENHRY and CDR2 is SYGVKD.